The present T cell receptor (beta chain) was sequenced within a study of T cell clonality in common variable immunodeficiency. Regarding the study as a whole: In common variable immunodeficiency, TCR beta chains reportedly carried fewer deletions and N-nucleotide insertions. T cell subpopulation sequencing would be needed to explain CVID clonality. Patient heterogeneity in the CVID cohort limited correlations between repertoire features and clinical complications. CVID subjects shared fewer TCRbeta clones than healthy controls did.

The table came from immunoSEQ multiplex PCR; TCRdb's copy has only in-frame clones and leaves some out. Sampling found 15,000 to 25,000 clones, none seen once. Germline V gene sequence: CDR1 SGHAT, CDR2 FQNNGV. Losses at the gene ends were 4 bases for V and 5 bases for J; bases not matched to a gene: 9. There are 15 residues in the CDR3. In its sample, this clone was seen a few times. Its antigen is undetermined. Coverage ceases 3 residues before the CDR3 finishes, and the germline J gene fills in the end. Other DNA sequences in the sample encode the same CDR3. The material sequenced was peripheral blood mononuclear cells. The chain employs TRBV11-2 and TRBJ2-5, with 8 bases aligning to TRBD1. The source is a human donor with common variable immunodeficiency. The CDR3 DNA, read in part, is TGTGCCAGCAGCTCGCGCCCGGACAGGGCGGAGACC. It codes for CASSSRPDRAET. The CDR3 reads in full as CASSSRPDRAETQYF.